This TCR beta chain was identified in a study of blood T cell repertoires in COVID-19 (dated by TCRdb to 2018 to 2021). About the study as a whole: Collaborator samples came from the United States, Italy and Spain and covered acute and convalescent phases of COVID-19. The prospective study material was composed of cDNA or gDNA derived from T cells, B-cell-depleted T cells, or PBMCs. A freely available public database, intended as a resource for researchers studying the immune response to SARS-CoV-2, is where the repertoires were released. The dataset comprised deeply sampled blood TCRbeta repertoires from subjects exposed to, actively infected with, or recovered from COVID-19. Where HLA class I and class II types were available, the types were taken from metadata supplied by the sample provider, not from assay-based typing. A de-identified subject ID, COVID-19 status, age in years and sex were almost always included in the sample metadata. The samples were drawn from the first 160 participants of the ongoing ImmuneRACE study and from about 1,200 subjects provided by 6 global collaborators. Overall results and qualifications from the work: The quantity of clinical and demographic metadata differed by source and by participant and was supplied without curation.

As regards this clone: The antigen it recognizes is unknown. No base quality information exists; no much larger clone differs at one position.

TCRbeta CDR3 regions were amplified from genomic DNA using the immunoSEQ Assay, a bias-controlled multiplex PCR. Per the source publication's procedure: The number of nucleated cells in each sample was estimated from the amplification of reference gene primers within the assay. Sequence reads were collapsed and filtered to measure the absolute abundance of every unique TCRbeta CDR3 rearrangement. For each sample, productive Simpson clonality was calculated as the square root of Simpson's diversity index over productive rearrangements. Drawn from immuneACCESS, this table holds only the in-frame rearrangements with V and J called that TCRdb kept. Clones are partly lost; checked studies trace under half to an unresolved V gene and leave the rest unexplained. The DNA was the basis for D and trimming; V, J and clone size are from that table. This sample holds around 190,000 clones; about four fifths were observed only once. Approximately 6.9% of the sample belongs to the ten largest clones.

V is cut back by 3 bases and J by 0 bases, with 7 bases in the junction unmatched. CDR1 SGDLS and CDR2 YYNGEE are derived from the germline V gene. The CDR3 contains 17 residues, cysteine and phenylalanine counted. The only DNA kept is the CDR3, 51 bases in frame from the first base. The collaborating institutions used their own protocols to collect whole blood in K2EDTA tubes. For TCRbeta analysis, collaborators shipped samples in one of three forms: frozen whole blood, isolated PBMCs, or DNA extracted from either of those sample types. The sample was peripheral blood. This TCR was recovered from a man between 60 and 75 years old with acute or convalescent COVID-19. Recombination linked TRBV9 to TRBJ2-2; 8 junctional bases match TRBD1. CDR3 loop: CASSAVQGAPNTGELFF. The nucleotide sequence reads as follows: TGTGCCAGCAGCGCAGTCCAGGGGGCGCCGAACACCGGGGAGCTGTTTTTT.